This TCR beta chain is from a study of cytomegalovirus exposure and HLA in healthy donors. TCRdb's table, derived via immunoSEQ multiplex PCR, lists solely in-frame clones and lacks some. The sample yields roughly 150,000 clones, 86% seen once. V lost 5 bases to trimming and J lost 0 bases, with 11 bases between them. The CDR3 sequence is 15 residues long. The germline CDR1 and CDR2 sequences are LNHDA and SQIVND (reference sequence). The sequence derives from a woman aged 25 to 45 in good health and CMV-seronegative. This chain links TRBV19 with TRBJ2-1; possibly TRBD1 for D (5 bases). Sequenced input: PBMCs. The CDR3 loop reads CASSPRQSSYNEQFF. CDR3 sequence (DNA): TGTGCCAGTAGTCCGCGACAGAGCTCCTACAATGAGCAGTTCTTC.